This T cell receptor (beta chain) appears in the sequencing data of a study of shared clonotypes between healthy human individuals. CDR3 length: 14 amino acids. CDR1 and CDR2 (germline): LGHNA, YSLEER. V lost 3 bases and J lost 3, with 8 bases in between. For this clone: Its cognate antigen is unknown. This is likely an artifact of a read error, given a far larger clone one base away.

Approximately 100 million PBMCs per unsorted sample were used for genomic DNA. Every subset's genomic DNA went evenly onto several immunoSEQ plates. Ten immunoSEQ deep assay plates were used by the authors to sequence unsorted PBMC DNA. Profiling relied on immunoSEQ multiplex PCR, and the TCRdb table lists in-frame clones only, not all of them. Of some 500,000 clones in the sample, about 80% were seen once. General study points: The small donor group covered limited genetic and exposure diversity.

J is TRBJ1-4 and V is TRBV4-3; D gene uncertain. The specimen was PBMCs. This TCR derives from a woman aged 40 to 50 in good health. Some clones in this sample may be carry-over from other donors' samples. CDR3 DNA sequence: TGCGCCAGCAGCCACGGCAGTTCTAATGAAAAACTGTTTTTT. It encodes CASSHGSSNEKLFF.